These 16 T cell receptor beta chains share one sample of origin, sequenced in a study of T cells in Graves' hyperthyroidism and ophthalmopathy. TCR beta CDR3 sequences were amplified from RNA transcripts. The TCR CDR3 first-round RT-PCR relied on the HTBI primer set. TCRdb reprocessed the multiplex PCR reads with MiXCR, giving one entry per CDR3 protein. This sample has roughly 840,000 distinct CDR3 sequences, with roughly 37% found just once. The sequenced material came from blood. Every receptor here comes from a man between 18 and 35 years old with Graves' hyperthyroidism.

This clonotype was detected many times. CDR3 amino acids: CAISTGQFSNQPQHF. CDR3 nucleotide sequence: TGTGCCATCAGTACGGGACAGTTTAGCAATCAGCCCCAGCATTTT. The chain couples TRBV10-3 to TRBJ1-5; 7 bases map to TRBD1. CDR3 size: 15 residues. Losses at the gene ends were 5 bases for V and 0 bases for J; bases not matched to a gene: 4. CDR1 and CDR2 from the germline V gene are ENHRY and SYGVKD.

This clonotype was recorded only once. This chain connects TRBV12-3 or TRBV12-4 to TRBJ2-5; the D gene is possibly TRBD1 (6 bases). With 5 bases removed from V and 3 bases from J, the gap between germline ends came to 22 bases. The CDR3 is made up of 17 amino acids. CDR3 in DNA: TGTGCCAGCAGTCCAACGATACAGGGAAGCCAAGAAGAGACCCAGTACTTC. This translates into CASSPTIQGSQEETQYF.

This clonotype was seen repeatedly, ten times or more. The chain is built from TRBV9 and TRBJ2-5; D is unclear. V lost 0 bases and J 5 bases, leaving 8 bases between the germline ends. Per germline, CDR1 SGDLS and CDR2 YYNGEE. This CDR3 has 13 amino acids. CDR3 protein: CASSVASWETQYF. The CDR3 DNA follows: TGTGCCAGCAGCGTAGCGAGTTGGGAGACCCAGTACTTC. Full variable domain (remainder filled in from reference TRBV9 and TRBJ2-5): DSGVTQTPKHLITATGQRVTLRCSPRSGDLSVYWYQQSLDQGLQFLIQYYNGEERAKGNILERFSAQQFPDLHSELNLSSLELGDSALYFCASSVASWETQYFGPGTRLLVL.

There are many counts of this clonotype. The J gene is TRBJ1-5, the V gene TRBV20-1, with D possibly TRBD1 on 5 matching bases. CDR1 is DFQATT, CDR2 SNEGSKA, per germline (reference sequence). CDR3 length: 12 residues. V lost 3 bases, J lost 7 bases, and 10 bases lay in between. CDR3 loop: CSASQGQQPQHF. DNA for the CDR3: TGCAGTGCTAGCCAGGGTCAACAGCCCCAGCATTTT.

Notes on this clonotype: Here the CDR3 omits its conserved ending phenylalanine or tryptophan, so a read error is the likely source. CDR3 DNA sequence: TGTGCCAGCAGTCCCGGGACAATGAACACTGAAGCTTTCCTT. It codes for CASSPGTMNTEAFL. The rearrangement uses TRBV7-2 and TRBJ1-1, with D possibly matching TRBD1 (6 bases). Trimming stripped 6 bases from V and 0 bases from J, with 11 bases between. Germline CDR1 reads SGHTA; CDR2 reads FQGNSA. CDR3 length: 14 amino acids.

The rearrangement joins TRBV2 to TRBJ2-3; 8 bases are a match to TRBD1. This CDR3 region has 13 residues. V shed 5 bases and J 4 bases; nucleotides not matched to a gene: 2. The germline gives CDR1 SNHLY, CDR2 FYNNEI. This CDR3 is CASSRTGSDTQYF. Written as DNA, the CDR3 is TGTGCCAGCAGTAGGACAGGGTCAGATACGCAGTATTTT.

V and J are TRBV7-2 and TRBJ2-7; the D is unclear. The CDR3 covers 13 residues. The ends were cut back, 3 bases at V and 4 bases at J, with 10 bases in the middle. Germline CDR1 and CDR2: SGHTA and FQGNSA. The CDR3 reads CASSLSTNYEQYF. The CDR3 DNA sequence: TGTGCCAGCAGCTTGTCCACGAATTACGAGCAGTACTTC.

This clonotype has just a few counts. CDR3 coding DNA: TGCGCCAGCAGGAACAGGGGGGGCACTGAAGCTTTCTTT. Amino acids: CASRNRGGTEAFF. The chain combines TRBV10-2 with TRBJ1-1; 8 bases are a match to TRBD1. The CDR3 totals 13 residues. The junction had 4 bases not matched to a gene; V was cut back by 6 bases and J by 4 bases. CDR1 WSHSY and CDR2 SAAADI come from the germline V gene.

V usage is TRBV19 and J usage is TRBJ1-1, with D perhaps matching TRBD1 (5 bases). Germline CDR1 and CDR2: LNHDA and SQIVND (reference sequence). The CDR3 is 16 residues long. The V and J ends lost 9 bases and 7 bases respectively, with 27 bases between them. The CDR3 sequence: CASREVAGPFQGEAFF. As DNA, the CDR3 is TGTGCCAGCAGGGAAGTGGCCGGGCCATTCCAGGGTGAAGCTTTCTTT.

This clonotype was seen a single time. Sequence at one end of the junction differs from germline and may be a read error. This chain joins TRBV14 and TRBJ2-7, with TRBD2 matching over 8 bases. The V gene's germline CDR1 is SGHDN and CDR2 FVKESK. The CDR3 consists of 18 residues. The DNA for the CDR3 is TGTGCCAGCGGCCAAGGTGCAGCGGGAGAACTCGGGCACTACGAGCAGTACTTC. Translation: CASGQGAAGELGHYEQYF.

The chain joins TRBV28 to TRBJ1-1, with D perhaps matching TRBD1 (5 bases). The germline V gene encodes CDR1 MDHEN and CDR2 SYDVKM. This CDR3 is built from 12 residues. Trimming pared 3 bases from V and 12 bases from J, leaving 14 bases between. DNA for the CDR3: TGTGCCAGCAGTTTGCAGGGACGTGACCCTTTCTTT. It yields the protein CASSLQGRDPFF.

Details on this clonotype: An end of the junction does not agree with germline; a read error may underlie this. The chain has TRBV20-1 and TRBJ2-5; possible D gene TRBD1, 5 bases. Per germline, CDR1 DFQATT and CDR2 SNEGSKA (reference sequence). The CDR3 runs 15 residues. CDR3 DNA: TGCAGTGCTGCCCCAAGGCGCAGGGTGCAAGAGGCCCAGTACTTC. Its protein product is CSAAPRRRVQEAQYF.

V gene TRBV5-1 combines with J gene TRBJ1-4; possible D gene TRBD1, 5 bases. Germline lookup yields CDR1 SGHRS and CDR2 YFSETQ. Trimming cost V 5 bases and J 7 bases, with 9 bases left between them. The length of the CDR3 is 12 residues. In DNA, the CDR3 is TGCGCCAGCAGGGACAACGGTGAAAAACTGTTTTTT. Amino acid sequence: CASRDNGEKLFF. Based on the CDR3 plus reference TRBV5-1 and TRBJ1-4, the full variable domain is KAGVTQTPRYLIKTRGQQVTLSCSPISGHRSVSWYQQTPGQGLQFLFEYFSETQRNKGNFPGRFSGRQFSNSRSEMNVSTLELGDSALYLCASRDNGEKLFFGSGTQLSVL.

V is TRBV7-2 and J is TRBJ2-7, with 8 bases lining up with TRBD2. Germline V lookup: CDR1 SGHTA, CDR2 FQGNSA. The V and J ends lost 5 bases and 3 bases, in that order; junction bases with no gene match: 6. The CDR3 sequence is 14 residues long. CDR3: CASSPLAGHYEQYF. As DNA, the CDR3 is TGTGCCAGCAGCCCTTTAGCGGGGCACTACGAGCAGTACTTC.

Here the CDR3 reads CAWSGHTGELFF. CDR3 nucleotide sequence: TGTGCCTGGAGTGGGCACACCGGGGAGCTGTTTTTT. The rearrangement uses TRBV30 and TRBJ2-2; D call uncertain. Germline values: CDR1 GTSNPN, CDR2 SVGIG (reference sequence). Deletions cut 1 base from V and 3 bases from J, with 3 bases between. This CDR3 has 12 amino acids.

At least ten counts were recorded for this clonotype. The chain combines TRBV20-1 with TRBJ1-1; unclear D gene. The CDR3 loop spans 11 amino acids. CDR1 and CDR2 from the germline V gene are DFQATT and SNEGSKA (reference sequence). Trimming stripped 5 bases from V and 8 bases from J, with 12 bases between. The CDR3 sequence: CSASGRVEAFF. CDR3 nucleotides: TGCAGTGCTTCTGGACGAGTGGAAGCTTTCTTT.